The clone carrying this T cell receptor beta chain appeared a single time. What it recognizes is unknown. This specimen belongs to a study of T cell repertoires in cytomegalovirus infection. TCRdb recomputed calls from the reads with MiXCR, one row per CDR3 protein. Of 100,000 to 150,000 distinct CDR3 sequences in the sample, more than 25% were seen once. Germline V gives CDR1 SGHDT, CDR2 YYEEEE. This CDR3 spans 15 amino acids. Trimming removed 4 bases at V and 6 bases at J, with 20 bases between. The gene calls are TRBV5-6 and TRBJ2-7, with D possibly matching TRBD1 (6 bases). Sequenced here: CD8+ T cells from cultured PBMCs, sampled from culture after CMV antigen stimulation. The receptor's source is a human donor in good health (CMV status not recorded). Some clones in this sample may be carry-over from other donors' samples. CDR3 region: CASSEPTGKTLEQYF. CDR3 DNA sequence: TGTGCCAGCAGCGAACCCACAGGGAAAACCCTCGAGCAGTACTTC.